This TCR beta chain was retrieved from a study of beta chain features in type 1 diabetes. Concerning this clone: Its antigen is unknown.

Expressed TCRB transcripts were sequenced, since all the RNA that had been isolated was reverse transcribed. Measured with immunoSEQ multiplex PCR; TCRdb has only the in-frame clones, and not every one. The sample has roughly 300,000 clones, roughly 8% seen once. General study points: Cells expressing TCR highly could be over-represented by cDNA sequencing.

The CDR3 spans 19 residues. Germline loops: CDR1 MDHEN, CDR2 SYDVKM. Trimming cost V 2 bases and J 7 bases; bases outside gene matches: 20. The material sequenced was central memory CD4+ T cells from blood. The sequence was obtained from a woman aged 18-29 years in good health. The rearrangement links TRBV28 to TRBJ2-5, with TRBD2 matching over 9 bases. Written as DNA, the CDR3 is TGTGCCAGCAGTTTAGCAGGACTAGCGTCGGCCGGCCAATATGGGACCCAGTACTTC. Amino acids: CASSLAGLASAGQYGTQYF.